Below are 15 T cell receptor beta chains sequenced from a single sample in a study of neurological immune-mediated disorders. Each CDR3 protein gets one entry after TCRdb re-called the 5' RACE reads with MiXCR. The top ten clones hold roughly 2.2% of a sample with roughly 32,000 distinct CDR3 sequences, 3.5% to 4% of them seen once. The specimen sequenced was PBMCs. Receptor source: a young man with multiple sclerosis.

The sample holds many counts of this clonotype. The chain couples TRBV5-1 to TRBJ2-7, with 10 positions matching TRBD1. Trimming took 7 bases from V and 2 from J; bases not matched to a gene: 15. CDR1 is SGHRS, CDR2 YFSETQ, per germline. The CDR3 consists of 17 residues. CDR3 sequence: CASGNSAGTGAPYEQYF. Here the CDR3 DNA reads TGCGCCAGCGGAAACTCCGCCGGGACAGGGGCCCCCTACGAGCAGTACTTC.

This clonotype was seen ten or more times. V and J are TRBV12-3 or TRBV12-4 and TRBJ1-2; the D is unclear. With 8 bases removed from V and 2 bases from J, the gap between germline ends came to 9 bases. This CDR3 comprises 12 residues. CDR3 loop: CASSAGNYGYTF. For the CDR3, the DNA is TGTGCCAGCTCGGCGGGGAACTATGGCTACACCTTC.

This clonotype has ten or more counts. The rearrangement joins TRBV7-2 to TRBJ1-1; D gene uncertain. Germline V gene sequence: CDR1 SGHTA, CDR2 FQGNSA. V lost 2 bases and J lost 1, with 14 bases in between. The CDR3 runs 16 residues. The CDR3 loop reads CASSLTQAGGNTEAFF. The CDR3 nucleotides read TGTGCCAGCAGCTTAACCCAGGCCGGAGGGAACACTGAAGCTTTCTTT.

This clonotype was recorded at least ten times. The gene calls are TRBV5-1 and TRBJ2-2; no reliable D call. The V end was cut by 6 bases, the J end by 1 base, with 13 bases between. Germline loops: CDR1 SGHRS, CDR2 YFSETQ. This CDR3 is built from 15 residues. The CDR3 protein is CASTQTLKNTGELFF. In DNA, the CDR3 is TGCGCCAGCACTCAGACTCTGAAGAACACCGGGGAGCTGTTTTTT.

In its sample, this clonotype was seen many times. V usage is TRBV5-6 and J usage is TRBJ2-1; 8 bases align to TRBD2. The CDR3 loop spans 14 amino acids. Germline trimming cut 4 bases from V and 9 bases from J; bases unmatched to any gene: 9. CDR1 and CDR2 from the germline V gene are SGHDT and YYEEEE. The CDR3 nucleotides are TGTGCCAGCAGCGTGGGACTAGAGGAGGGTGAGCAGTTCTTC. Translation: CASSVGLEEGEQFF. Filled out from reference TRBV5-6 and TRBJ2-1, the complete variable domain reads DAGVTQSPTHLIKTRGQQVTLRCSPKSGHDTVSWYQQALGQGPQFIFQYYEEEERQRGNFPDRFSGHQFPNYSSELNVNALLLGDSALYLCASSVGLEEGEQFFGPGTRLTVL.

In its sample, this clonotype was seen a few times. This rearrangement joins TRBV7-6 to TRBJ2-2, with D perhaps matching TRBD1 (6 bases). From germline, CDR1 is SGHVS and CDR2 FNYEAQ. V gave up 3 bases and J gave up 4 bases, with 9 bases separating them. The CDR3 runs 14 residues. This CDR3 is CASSLAGVTGELFF. In DNA, the CDR3 is TGTGCCAGCAGCTTGGCAGGGGTCACCGGGGAGCTGTTTTTT.

In its sample, this clonotype was seen many times. J is TRBJ2-2 and V is TRBV12-3 or TRBV12-4, with D perhaps TRBD1 (6 bases). V was cut by 6 bases and J by 6 bases, with 17 bases left in between. This CDR3 comprises 15 residues. CDR3 DNA sequence: TGTGCCAGCAGAACAGGGTCATCGTCGGCCGGGGAGCTGTTTTTT. It specifies CASRTGSSSAGELFF.

The chain uses TRBV10-3 and TRBJ2-3; 8 bases match TRBD1. Germline V gene sequence: CDR1 ENHRY, CDR2 SYGVKD. The CDR3 is 13 residues long. Unmatched junction bases numbered 5, after V lost 10 bases and J lost 2 bases. This CDR3 is CATHRGDTDTQYF. As DNA, the CDR3 is TGTGCCACCCACAGGGGGGACACAGATACGCAGTATTTT.

This clonotype was picked up many times. The chain couples TRBV2 to TRBJ2-1; 8 bases match TRBD2. The CDR3 covers 13 residues. V shed 8 bases, J shed 3 bases, and the junction held 3 bases outside the gene matches. The germline V gene encodes CDR1 SNHLY and CDR2 FYNNEI. The CDR3 bases are TGTGCCAGCGCGGGGGGCGACTACAATGAGCAGTTCTTC. This gives the protein CASAGGDYNEQFF.

This clonotype has a count of ten or more. This chain connects TRBV12-3 or TRBV12-4 to TRBJ1-1; 7 bases line up with TRBD1. This CDR3 has 13 residues. V shed 6 bases, J shed 11 bases, and the junction held 12 bases outside the gene matches. Written as DNA, the CDR3 is TGTGCCAGCAGCCGCGGACAGGAGTCGTCCGCTTTCTTT. This sequence encodes CASSRGQESSAFF.

The V call is TRBV11-2, the J call TRBJ2-7; D assignment may be TRBD1 or TRBD2 (5 bases each). Germline-derived CDR1 and CDR2 are SGHAT and FQNNGV. V lost 4 bases to trimming and J lost 1 base, with 14 bases between them. The CDR3 covers 15 residues. CDR3 coding DNA: TGTGCCAGCAGCTCCGGAGCAGAGGGGTCCTACGAGCAGTACTTC. Its protein is CASSSGAEGSYEQYF.

Many counts were recorded for this clonotype. This sequence joins TRBV20-1 and TRBJ2-7; 7 bases are shared with TRBD2. J was trimmed by 3 bases and V by 3 bases; bases with no gene match: 14. Germline loops: CDR1 DFQATT, CDR2 SNEGSKA (reference sequence). The CDR3 extends over 16 amino acids. CDR3 bases: TGCAGTGCTAGCGGAAATCCCGAGCGGGGCCACTACGAGCAGTACTTC. Its protein product is CSASGNPERGHYEQYF.

The chain carries TRBV24-1 and TRBJ2-1; D possibly corresponds to TRBD2 (5 bases). Trimming took 4 bases from V and 7 from J, leaving 13 bases between them. The CDR3 has 14 amino acids. Germline CDR1 is KGHDR and CDR2 is SFDVKD. The CDR3, as DNA: TGTGCCACCAGTGACCCCGGAGGTGGAAATGAGCAGTTCTTC. Translating gives CATSDPGGGNEQFF.

This rearrangement joins TRBV20-1 to TRBJ1-3; 8 bases map to TRBD1. The germline V gene encodes CDR1 DFQATT and CDR2 SNEGSKA (reference sequence). The CDR3 is 16 residues long. V was clipped by 5 bases and J by 0 bases; unmatched bases: 9. The CDR3 is CSAARPQGGSGNTIYF. DNA of the CDR3: TGCAGTGCTGCACGTCCACAGGGGGGCTCTGGAAACACCATATATTTT.

This clonotype was counted many times. This sequence joins TRBV20-1 and TRBJ2-5; D tentatively fits TRBD1 or TRBD2 (6 bases each). In germline, CDR1 is DFQATT, CDR2 SNEGSKA (reference sequence). Trimming took off 2 bases at V and 4 bases at J, with 11 bases between the two ends. This CDR3 comprises 13 residues. For the CDR3, the DNA is TGCAGTGCTAGATCGGGGGCTTTAGAGACCCAGTACTTC. The encoded protein is CSARSGALETQYF.